This T cell receptor (beta chain) was observed in a study of human T cells and chemical hapten exposure. In the study overall: Across samples, TCR yields varied, mostly owing to small differences in pooled library volumes.

What the library attached to individual cDNA molecules were unique molecular identifiers. In the original workflow: A per-sample median of roughly 96,000 TCRs was observed, with a range of about 23,224 to 690,600. TCRdb re-derived calls from the 5' RACE reads in MiXCR, one entry per CDR3 protein. The V and J calls shown here were made by TCRdb, not taken from the authors' results. Of 110,000 or so distinct CDR3 sequences in the sample, roughly 19% were seen once. Total RNA was isolated from unfractionated whole blood. The CDR3 has 15 residues. Germline V lookup: CDR1 LNHNV, CDR2 YYDKDF (reference sequence). Trimming cost V 5 bases and J 2 bases, with 14 bases left between them. This clonotype has more than one count but fewer than ten.

The gene calls are TRBV15 and TRBJ2-3; D is uncertain. The receptor comes from a human donor in good health. CDR3 in DNA: TGTGCCACCAGCGGGGTGGGCGGCGACACAGATACGCAGTATTTT. Amino acids: CATSGVGGDTDTQYF. Together with reference TRBV15 and TRBJ2-3, the CDR3 gives the full variable domain: DAMVIQNPRYQVTQFGKPVTLSCSQTLNHNVMYWYQQKSSQAPKLLFHYYDKDFNNEADTPDNFQSRRPNTSFCFLDIRSPGLGDTAMYLCATSGVGGDTDTQYFGPGTRLTVL.